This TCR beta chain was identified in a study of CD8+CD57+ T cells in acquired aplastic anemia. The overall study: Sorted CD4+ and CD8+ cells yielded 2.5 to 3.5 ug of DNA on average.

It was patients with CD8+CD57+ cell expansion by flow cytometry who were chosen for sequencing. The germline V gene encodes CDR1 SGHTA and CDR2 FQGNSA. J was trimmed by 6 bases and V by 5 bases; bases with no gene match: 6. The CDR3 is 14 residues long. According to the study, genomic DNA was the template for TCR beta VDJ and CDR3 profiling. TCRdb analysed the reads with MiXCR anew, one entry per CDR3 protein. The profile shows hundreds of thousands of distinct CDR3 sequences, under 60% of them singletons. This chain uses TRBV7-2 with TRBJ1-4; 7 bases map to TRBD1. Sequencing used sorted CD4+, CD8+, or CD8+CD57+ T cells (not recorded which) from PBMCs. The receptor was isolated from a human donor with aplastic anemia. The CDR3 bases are TGTGCCAGCAGCCCAGACAGGGTTGATGAAAAACTGTTTTTT. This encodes CASSPDRVDEKLFF.